This T cell receptor beta chain stems from a study of spatial heterogeneity in lung cancer. Across the whole study: There were, on average, more than nine raw-read appearances for each unique TCR and UMI combination.

As to time point: sample taken at primary tumor resection. Without sorting, whole RNA was sequenced from tumor, nontumor lung or frozen PBMC. The donor population consisted of approximately 70 patients with untreated, early-stage non-small cell lung cancer. Study findings and constraints: Blood contained ubiquitous expanded tumor TCRs more at resection than at follow-up.

Germline CDR1 reads MNHEY; CDR2 reads SMNVEV (reference sequence). The length of the CDR3 is 14 residues. Losses at the gene ends were 9 bases for V and 9 bases for J; bases not matched to a gene: 10. Every TCR cDNA molecule carried a tag that served as a unique molecular identifier. TCRdb independently ran MiXCR on the 5' RACE reads; one entry per CDR3 protein. The sample lists 9,500 to 12,000 distinct CDR3 sequences, around 6.6% seen once, with 25% to 35% in the top ten. As regards this clonotype: Its target is not known. The size of this beta chain means little, since it is a stray read in a library made for alpha chains.

The receptor comes from a male donor with early-stage non-small cell lung cancer. The sequences come from PBMCs, collected at surgery. The rearrangement links TRBV27 to TRBJ1-6; 8 bases match TRBD1. CDR3 sequence reads: CASSGGRISSPLHF. CDR3 DNA sequence: TGTGCCAGTTCAGGGGGCAGGATATCTTCACCCCTCCACTTT.